A single T cell receptor (beta chain) is shown here with its context. What it binds is not known. 60 Vbeta and 13 Jbeta primers were used in PCR. TCRdb's copy holds only in-frame clones and misses some; the assay was immunoSEQ multiplex PCR. Its clone listing holds more than 130,000 clones. Samples came from healthy bone marrow donors. The donors, nominally healthy at sampling, likely had unrecorded immune exposures. The CDR3 is made up of 15 amino acids. CDR1 is MDHEN and CDR2 is SYDVKM in the germline V gene. V trimming: 5 bases; J trimming: 0 bases; junction bases outside the gene matches: 7. The sample originates from a study of cytomegalovirus exposure and HLA in healthy donors. Overall study results and limits: A classifier reportedly called cytomegalovirus status with high sensitivity and specificity. Later on, a genetic analysis was performed. It linked a missense variant in DCLRE1C with V- and J-gene trimming of TCR beta.

V usage is TRBV28 and J usage is TRBJ2-7; TRBD2 matches at 7 bases. The origin of this receptor is a man aged 35-49 years in good health and CMV-seronegative. The sequenced sample consisted of PBMCs. Written as DNA, the CDR3 is TGTGCCAGCAGTCCTTCTAGCGGTGGCTCCTACGAGCAGTACTTC. Residues: CASSPSSGGSYEQYF.